What follows is one T cell receptor (beta chain) and its context. This clone was observed a few times. Its antigen is not yet known. Base-call qualities are not available, and no considerably larger clone is one nucleotide away. At diagnosis, peripheral blood, uninvolved tumor-adjacent lung and tumor were collected and stored as a combination of fresh-frozen and FFPE material. Blood samples were analyzed as peripheral blood mononuclear cells for TCR repertoire profiling. The immunoSEQ Assay was used to sequence TCR beta CDR3 regions from DNA. The study's own analysis went as follows. To compute T cell density, TCR beta template counts were normalized to usable DNA, which was estimated by amplifying housekeeping genes. Using the preseqR package, richness was estimated by extrapolating to 120,000 templates for tissue samples and 400,000 templates for PBMC samples. Clonality was taken to be one minus Pielou's evenness. Tissue-enriched TCRs were identified through differential abundance testing performed on productive amino-acid clonotypes, with a minimum total count of 5 and an alpha of 0.1. The Jaccard Index and the Morisita Overlap Index were used to measure how much the repertoires overlapped between compartments. TCR beta CDR3s were clustered by GLIPH together with public tetramer-defined viral CDR3s, and at least three viral sequences plus V-gene enrichment were required for viral motifs. This immuneACCESS table, as held by TCRdb, lists in-frame sequences with V and J called but not all clones. Of the missing ones, under half trace to an unresolved V gene in checked studies; the others have no known cause. V, J and clone size derive from that table, while D and trimming were established from the DNA sequence. The sample yields roughly 18,000 clones; around four fifths were counted once. Around 25% of the sample is taken by the ten largest.

Via the germline V gene, CDR1 is LGHNT and CDR2 FRNRAP. The CDR3 starts with the cysteine, ends with the phenylalanine, and has 12 residues. The read is trimmed to its CDR3 DNA, 36 bases read in frame from base 1. V drops 5 bases and J drops 9 bases, leaving 14 bases in between. The sample belongs to a study of T cells in localized non-small cell lung cancer (dated by TCRdb to 2019 to 2021). Regarding the study in general: T cell repertoires of some 240 early-stage NSCLC patients were analyzed, with tumors being compared against uninvolved tumor-adjacent lungs. All 240 or so NSCLC patients in the cohort were treatment-naive and had localized lung tumors that were resected. NSCLC patients had a mean age of roughly 66 years, and 129 were male and over 85 female. On the study overall, not on this receptor specifically: A median of roughly 60 of the top 100 tumor clones were detected in paired uninvolved adjacent lung, and some 29 of these tumor clones were also found among the top 100 clones of the paired uninvolved adjacent lung. Because of the exploratory design, TCR variables were selected using unadjusted p-values without false-discovery rate correction. Multi-region tumor sequencing was not performed, so intratumor heterogeneity could not be excluded. Uninvolved tumor-adjacent lung showed the highest T cell clonality, higher than tumor, which suggests more focused antigenic responses in the uninvolved tumor-adjacent lung. Higher blood T cell density associated with longer overall survival, while higher adjacent-lung clonality associated with shorter survival.

Material: peripheral blood, obtained before any cancer treatment. The rearrangement joined TRBV12-5 to TRBJ2-7, and perhaps TRBD2 as D gene, on 5 matching bases. This sequence originates from a female donor over 55 with stage I lung adenocarcinoma. CDR3 loop: CASGEIGSGQYF. The nucleotide sequence reads as follows: TGTGCTAGTGGTGAGATTGGGAGCGGGCAGTACTTC. Joined to the reference TRBV12-5 and TRBJ2-7 proteins, this CDR3 gives the full variable domain: DARVTQTPRHKVTEMGQEVTMRCQPILGHNTVFWYRQTMMQGLELLAYFRNRAPLDDSGMPKDRFSAEMPDATLATLKIQPSEPRDSAVYFCASGEIGSGQYFGPGTRLTVT.